One sample yielded the 3 T cell receptor beta chains listed below, sequenced in a study of blood T cell repertoires in COVID-19. Method: immunoSEQ multiplex PCR; TCRdb's copy keeps in-frame clones and lacks some. Of 430,000 or so clones in the sample, 85% to 90% are singletons; the top ten hold approximately 2%. What was sequenced was PBMCs or T cells enriched from blood (not recorded which). Every receptor here comes from a woman aged 40 to 49 who had recovered from COVID-19.

This clone was seen a few times. The rearrangement links TRBV14 to TRBJ1-2, with D possibly TRBD1 on 6 matching bases. CDR1 is SGHDN and CDR2 is FVKESK in the germline V gene. The CDR3 loop spans 15 amino acids. The V end was cut by 1 base, the J end by 8 bases, with 17 bases between. The CDR3 is CASSQGVGSRGGYTF. CDR3 in DNA: TGTGCCAGCAGCCAAGGGGTAGGGAGCAGGGGCGGCTACACCTTC.

The count of this clone is one. This chain joins TRBV21-1 and TRBJ1-4; the D call in the table, TRBD1, was not verified against the DNA. TRBV21-1 is shown as a pseudogene. The CDR3 runs 16 residues. CDR3 DNA: TGTGCCAGCCATACCGGGACAGGGGCTGATAATGAAAAACTGTTTTTT. It specifies CASHTGTGADNEKLFF.

With regard to this clone: The DNA is left out, because the CDR3 cannot be placed on it with certainty; the CDR3 is given as TCRdb lists it. The chain employs TRBV19 and TRBJ1-5; the listed D gene, TRBD1, was not tested against the DNA. Per germline, CDR1 LNHDA and CDR2 SQIVND (reference sequence). The CDR3 region is 16 residues in length, termini included. The CDR3 here is CASSIFGEGAMADLHF.